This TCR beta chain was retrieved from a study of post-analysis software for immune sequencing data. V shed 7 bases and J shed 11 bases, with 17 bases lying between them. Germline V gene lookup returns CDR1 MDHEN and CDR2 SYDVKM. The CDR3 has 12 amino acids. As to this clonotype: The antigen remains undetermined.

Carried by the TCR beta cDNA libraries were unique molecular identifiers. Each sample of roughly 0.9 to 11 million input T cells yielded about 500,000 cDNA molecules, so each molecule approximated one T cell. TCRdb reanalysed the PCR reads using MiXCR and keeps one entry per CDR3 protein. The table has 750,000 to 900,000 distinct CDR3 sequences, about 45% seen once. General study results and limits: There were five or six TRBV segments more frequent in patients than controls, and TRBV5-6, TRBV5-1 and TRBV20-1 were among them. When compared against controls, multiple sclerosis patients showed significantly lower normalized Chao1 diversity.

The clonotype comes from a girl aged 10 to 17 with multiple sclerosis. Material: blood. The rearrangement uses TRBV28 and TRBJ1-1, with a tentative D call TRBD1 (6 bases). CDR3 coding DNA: TGTGCCAGCACGCAGGGGCTAAACGGCGCTTTCTTT. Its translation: CASTQGLNGAFF.